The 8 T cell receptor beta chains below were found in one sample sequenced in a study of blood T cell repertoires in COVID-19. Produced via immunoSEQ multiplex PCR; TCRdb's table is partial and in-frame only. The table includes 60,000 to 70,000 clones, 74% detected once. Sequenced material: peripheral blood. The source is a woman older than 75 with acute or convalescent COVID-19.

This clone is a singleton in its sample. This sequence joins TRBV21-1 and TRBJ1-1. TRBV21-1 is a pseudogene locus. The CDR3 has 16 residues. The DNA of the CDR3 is TGTGCCAGCAGCAAATGGGGGCAGGGGAGGGACACTGAAGCTTTCTTT. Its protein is CASSKWGQGRDTEAFF.

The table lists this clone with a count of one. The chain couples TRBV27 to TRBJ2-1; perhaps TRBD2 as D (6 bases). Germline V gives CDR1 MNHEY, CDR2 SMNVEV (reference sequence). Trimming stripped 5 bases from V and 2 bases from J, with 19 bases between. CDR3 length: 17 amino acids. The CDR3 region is CASSNGGALAPYNEQFF. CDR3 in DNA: TGTGCCAGCAGTAACGGTGGGGCTCTAGCGCCCTACAATGAGCAGTTCTTC.

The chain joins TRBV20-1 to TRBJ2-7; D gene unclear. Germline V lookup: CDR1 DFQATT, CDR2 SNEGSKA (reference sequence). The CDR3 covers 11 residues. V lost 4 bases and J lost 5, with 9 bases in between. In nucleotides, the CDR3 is TGCAGTGCTACGAACACCAACGAGCAGTACTTC. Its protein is CSATNTNEQYF.

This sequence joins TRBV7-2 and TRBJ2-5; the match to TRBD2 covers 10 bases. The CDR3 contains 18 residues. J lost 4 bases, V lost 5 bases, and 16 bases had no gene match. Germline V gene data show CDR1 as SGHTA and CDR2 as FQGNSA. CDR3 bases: TGTGCCAGCAGCGGACCGGGACTAGCGAGGGGGGGTCGAGAGACCCAGTACTTC. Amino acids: CASSGPGLARGGRETQYF.

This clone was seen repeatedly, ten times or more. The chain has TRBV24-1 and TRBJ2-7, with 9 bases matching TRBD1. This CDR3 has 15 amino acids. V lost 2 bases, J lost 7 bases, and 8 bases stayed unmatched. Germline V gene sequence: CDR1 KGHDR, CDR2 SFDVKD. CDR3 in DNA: TGTGCCACCAGTGATTCGGACAGGGGCTTTGGGGAGCAGTACTTC. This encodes CATSDSDRGFGEQYF.

CDR3 region: CASSTLSGTGYNEQFF. The DNA for the CDR3 is TGTGCCAGTAGTACTCTTTCCGGGACAGGGTATAATGAGCAGTTCTTC. V and J are TRBV19 and TRBJ2-1, with 9 positions matching TRBD1. The V and J ends lost 4 bases and 7 bases, in that order; junction bases with no gene match: 11. Per germline, CDR1 LNHDA and CDR2 SQIVND (reference sequence). The CDR3 covers 16 residues. The complete variable domain, with remaining parts taken from reference TRBV19 and TRBJ2-1, reads DGGITQSPKYLFRKEGQNVTLSCEQNLNHDAMYWYRQDPGQGLRLIYYSQIVNDFQKGDIAEGYSVSREKKESFPLTVTSAQKNPTAFYLCASSTLSGTGYNEQFFGPGTRLTVL.

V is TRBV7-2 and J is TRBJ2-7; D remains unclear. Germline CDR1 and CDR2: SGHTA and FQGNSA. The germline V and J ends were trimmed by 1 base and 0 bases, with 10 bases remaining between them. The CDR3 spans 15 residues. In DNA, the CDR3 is TGTGCCAGCAGCTTAGTGGGCCTTAGCTCCTACGAGCAGTACTTC. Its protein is CASSLVGLSSYEQYF.

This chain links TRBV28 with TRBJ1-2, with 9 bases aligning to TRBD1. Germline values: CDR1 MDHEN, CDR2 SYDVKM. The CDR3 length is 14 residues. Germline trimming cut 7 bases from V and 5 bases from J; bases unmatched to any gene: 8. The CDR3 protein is CASNQDRGWYGYTF. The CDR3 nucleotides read TGTGCCAGCAACCAGGACAGGGGCTGGTATGGCTACACCTTC.